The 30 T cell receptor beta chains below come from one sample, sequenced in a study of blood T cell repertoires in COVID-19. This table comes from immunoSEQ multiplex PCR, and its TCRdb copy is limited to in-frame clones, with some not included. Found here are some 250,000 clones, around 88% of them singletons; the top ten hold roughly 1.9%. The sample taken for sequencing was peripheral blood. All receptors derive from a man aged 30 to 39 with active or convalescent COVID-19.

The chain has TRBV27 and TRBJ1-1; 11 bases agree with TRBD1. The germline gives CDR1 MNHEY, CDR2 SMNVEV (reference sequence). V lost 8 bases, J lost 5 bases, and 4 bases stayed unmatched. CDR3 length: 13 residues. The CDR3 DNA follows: TGTGCCAGCCGGACAGGGGGCTTGACTGAAGCTTTCTTT. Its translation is CASRTGGLTEAFF.

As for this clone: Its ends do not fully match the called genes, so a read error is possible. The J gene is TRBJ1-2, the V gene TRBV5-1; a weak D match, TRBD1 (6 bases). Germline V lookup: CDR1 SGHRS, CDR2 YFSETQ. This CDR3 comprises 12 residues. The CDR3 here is CASSTQQGPLSF. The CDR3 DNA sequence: TGCGCCAGCAGCACACAACAGGGACCACTTTCCTTC.

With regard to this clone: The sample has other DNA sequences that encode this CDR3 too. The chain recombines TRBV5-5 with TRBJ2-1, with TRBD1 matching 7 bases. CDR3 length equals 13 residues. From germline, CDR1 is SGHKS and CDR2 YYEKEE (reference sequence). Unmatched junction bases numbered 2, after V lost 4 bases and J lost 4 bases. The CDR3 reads CASSLTGYNEQFF. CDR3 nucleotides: TGTGCCAGCAGCCTGACAGGGTACAATGAGCAGTTCTTC.

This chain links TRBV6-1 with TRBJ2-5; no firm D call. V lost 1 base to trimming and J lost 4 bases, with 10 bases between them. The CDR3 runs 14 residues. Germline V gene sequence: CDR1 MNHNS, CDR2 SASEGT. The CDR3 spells CASSEDRSGETQYF. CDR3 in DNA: TGTGCCAGCAGTGAAGACCGGTCGGGAGAGACCCAGTACTTC.

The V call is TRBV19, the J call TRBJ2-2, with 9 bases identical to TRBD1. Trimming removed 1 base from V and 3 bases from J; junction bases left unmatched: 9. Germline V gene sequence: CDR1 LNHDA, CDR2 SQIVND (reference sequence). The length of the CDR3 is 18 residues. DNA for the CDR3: TGTGCCAGTAGTATAGTATCGGTGGGGACAGGGTACACCGGGGAGCTGTTTTTT. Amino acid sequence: CASSIVSVGTGYTGELFF.

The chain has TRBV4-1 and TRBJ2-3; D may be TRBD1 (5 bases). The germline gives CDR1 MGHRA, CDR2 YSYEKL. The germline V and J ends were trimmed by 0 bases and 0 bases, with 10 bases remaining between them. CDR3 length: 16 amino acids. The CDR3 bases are TGCGCCAGCAGCCAAGATGACAGCCCTAGCACAGATACGCAGTATTTT. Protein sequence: CASSQDDSPSTDTQYF.

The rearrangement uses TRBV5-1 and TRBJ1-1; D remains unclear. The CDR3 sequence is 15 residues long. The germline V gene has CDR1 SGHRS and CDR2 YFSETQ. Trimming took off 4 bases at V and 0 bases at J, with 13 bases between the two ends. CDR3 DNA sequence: TGCGCCAGCAGCCGAGAGATTACCATGAACACTGAAGCTTTCTTT. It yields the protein CASSREITMNTEAFF.

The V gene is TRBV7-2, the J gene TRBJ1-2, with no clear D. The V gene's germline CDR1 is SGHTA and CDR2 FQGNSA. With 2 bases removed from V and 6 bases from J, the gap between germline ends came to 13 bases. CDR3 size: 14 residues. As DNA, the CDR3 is TGTGCCAGCAGCTTACGAGAGGCATTCGATGGCTACACCTTC. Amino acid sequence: CASSLREAFDGYTF.

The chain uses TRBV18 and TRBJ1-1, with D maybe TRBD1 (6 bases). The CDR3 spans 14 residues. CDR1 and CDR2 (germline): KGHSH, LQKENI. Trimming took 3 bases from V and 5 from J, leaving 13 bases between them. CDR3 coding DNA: TGTGCCAGCTCACCGCAGGGGCTGAGGACTGAAGCTTTCTTT. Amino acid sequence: CASSPQGLRTEAFF.

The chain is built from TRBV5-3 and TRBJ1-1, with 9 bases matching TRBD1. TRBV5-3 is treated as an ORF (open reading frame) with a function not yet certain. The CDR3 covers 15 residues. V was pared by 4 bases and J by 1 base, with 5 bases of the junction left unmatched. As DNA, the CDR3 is TGTGCCAGAAGCCCAGGGACAGGGTCGAACACTGAAGCTTTCTTT. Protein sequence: CARSPGTGSNTEAFF.

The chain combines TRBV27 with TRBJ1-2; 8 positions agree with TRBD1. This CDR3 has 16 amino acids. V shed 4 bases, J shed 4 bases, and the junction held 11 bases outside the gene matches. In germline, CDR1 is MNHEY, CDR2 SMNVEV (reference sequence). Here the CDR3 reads CASSSRGQENFYGYTF. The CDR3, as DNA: TGTGCCAGCAGTTCCCGGGGACAGGAGAACTTCTATGGCTACACCTTC.

The DNA of the CDR3 is TGTGCCAGCAGCAAAAGACAGGCTGGGGCTTACGAGCAGTACTTC. Its translation is CASSKRQAGAYEQYF. This rearrangement joins TRBV5-4 to TRBJ2-7, with D perhaps matching TRBD1 (6 bases). The CDR3 has 15 amino acids. Germline CDR1 and CDR2: SGHNT and YYREEE (reference sequence). The germline V and J ends were trimmed by 4 bases and 4 bases, with 18 bases remaining between them.

CDR3 in DNA: TGTGCCAGCAGTCCGGACAGGGGGCTAGAGAGCGAAAAACTGTTTTTT. Its protein product is CASSPDRGLESEKLFF. V is TRBV7-9 and J is TRBJ1-4; 11 bases map to TRBD1. V lost 6 bases to trimming and J lost 8 bases; unmatched junction nucleotides: 11. This CDR3 has 16 amino acids. Germline CDR1 and CDR2: SEHNR and FQNEAQ (reference sequence).

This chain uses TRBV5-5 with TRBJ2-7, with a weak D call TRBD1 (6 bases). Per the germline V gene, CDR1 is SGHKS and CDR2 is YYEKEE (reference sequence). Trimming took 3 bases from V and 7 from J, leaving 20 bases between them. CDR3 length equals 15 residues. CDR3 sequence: CASSWTADNLREQYF. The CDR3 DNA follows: TGTGCCAGCAGCTGGACAGCGGACAATTTACGGGAGCAGTACTTC.

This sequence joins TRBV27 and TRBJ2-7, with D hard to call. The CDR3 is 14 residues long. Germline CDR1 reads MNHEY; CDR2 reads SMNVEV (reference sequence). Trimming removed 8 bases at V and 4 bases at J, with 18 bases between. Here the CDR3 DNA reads TGTGCCAGCTCCGTCCAGACGGGTAAATACGAGCAGTACTTC. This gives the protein CASSVQTGKYEQYF.

The CDR3 DNA reads as TGTGCCAGCAACCGACAGGGCGCGAACACCGGGGAGCTGTTTTTT. Its translation: CASNRQGANTGELFF. The chain combines TRBV7-9 with TRBJ2-2; 7 nucleotides line up with TRBD1. Germline CDR1 SEHNR, CDR2 FQNEAQ (reference sequence). V shed 7 bases, J shed 0 bases, and the junction held 5 bases outside the gene matches. The CDR3 sequence is 15 residues long.

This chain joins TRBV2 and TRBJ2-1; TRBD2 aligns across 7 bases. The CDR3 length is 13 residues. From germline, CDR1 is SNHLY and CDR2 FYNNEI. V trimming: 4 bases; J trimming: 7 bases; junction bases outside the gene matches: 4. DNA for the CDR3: TGTGCCAGCAGTGGGAGCGGGGTAAATGAGCAGTTCTTC. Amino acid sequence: CASSGSGVNEQFF.

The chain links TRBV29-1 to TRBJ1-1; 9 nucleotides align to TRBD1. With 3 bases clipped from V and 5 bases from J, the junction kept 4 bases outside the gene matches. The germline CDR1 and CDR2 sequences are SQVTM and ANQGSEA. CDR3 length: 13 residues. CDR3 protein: CSVDTGGWTEAFF. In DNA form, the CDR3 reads TGCAGCGTTGACACAGGGGGCTGGACTGAAGCTTTCTTT.

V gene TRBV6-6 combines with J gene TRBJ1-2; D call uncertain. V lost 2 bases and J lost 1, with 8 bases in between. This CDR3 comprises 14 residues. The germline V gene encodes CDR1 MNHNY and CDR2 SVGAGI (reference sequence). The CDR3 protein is CASSYGLFNYGYTF. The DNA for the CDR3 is TGTGCCAGCAGTTACGGCCTCTTTAACTATGGCTACACCTTC.

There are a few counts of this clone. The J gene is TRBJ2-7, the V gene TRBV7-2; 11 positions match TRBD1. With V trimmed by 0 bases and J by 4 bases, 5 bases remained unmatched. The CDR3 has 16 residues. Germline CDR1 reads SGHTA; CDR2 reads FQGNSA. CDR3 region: CASSLAIGQGAYEQYF. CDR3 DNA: TGTGCCAGCAGCTTAGCTATTGGACAGGGGGCTTACGAGCAGTACTTC.

CDR3 amino acids: CASSLEGSGDSYEQYF. As DNA, the CDR3 is TGCGCCAGCAGCTTGGAAGGGTCAGGGGACTCCTACGAGCAGTACTTC. This chain uses TRBV5-1 with TRBJ2-7, with a weak D call TRBD1 (6 bases). V lost 0 bases to trimming and J lost 0 bases, with 13 bases between them. CDR1 and CDR2 (germline): SGHRS, YFSETQ. This CDR3 is built from 16 residues.

The CDR3 sequence: CASSEGVLAIGYTF. The CDR3 DNA follows: TGTGCCAGCAGTGAGGGGGTCCTGGCGATTGGCTACACCTTC. V and J are TRBV6-2 or TRBV6-3 and TRBJ1-2; possible D gene TRBD1, 6 bases. V lost 5 bases and J 7 bases, leaving 17 bases between the germline ends. The CDR3 length is 14 residues. Germline CDR1 is MNHEY and CDR2 is SVGEGT.

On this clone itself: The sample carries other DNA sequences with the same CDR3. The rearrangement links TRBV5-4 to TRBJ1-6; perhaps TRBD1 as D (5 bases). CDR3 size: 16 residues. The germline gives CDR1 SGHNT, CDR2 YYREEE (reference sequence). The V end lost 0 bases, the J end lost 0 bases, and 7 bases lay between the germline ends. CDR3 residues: CASSLGGSSYNSPLHF. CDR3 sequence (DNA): TGTGCCAGCAGCTTGGGGGGCAGCTCCTATAATTCACCCCTCCACTTT.

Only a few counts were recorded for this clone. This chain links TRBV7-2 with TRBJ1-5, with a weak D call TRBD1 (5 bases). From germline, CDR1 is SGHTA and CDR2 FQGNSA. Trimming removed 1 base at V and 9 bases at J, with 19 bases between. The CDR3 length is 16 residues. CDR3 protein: CASSLEARVGPRPQHF. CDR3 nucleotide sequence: TGTGCCAGCAGCTTAGAGGCCAGGGTGGGCCCCAGGCCCCAGCATTTT.

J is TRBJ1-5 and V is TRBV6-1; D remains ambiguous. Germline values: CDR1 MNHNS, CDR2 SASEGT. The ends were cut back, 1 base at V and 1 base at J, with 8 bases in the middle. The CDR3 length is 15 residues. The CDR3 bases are TGTGCCAGCAGTGAAGGGTGGGAGAGCAATCAGCCCCAGCATTTT. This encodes CASSEGWESNQPQHF.

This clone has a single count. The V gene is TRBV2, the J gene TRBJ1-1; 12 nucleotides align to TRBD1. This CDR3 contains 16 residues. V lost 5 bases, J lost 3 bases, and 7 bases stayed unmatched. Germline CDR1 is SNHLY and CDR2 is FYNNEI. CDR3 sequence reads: CASSIGTGGWHTEAFF. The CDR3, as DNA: TGTGCCAGCAGTATTGGGACAGGGGGCTGGCACACTGAAGCTTTCTTT.

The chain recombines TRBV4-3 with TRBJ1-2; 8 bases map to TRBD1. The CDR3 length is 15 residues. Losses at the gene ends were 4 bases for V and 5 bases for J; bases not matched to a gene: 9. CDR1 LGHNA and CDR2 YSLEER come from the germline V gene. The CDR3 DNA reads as TGCGCCAGCAGCCCCGACAGGGGTTTGCAGTATGGCTACACCTTC. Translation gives CASSPDRGLQYGYTF.

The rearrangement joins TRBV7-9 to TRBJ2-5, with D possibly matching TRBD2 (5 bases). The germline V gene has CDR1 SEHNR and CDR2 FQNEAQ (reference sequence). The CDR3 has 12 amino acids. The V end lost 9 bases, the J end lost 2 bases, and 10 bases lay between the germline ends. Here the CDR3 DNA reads TGTGCCAGTACCACTAGTCAAGAGACCCAGTACTTC. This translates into CASTTSQETQYF.

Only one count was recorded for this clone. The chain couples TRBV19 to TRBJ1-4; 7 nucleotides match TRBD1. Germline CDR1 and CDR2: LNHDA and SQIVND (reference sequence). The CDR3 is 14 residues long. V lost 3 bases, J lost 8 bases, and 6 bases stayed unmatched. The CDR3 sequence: CASSIGQVGEKLFF. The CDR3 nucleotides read TGTGCCAGTAGTATCGGACAGGTTGGCGAAAAACTGTTTTTT.

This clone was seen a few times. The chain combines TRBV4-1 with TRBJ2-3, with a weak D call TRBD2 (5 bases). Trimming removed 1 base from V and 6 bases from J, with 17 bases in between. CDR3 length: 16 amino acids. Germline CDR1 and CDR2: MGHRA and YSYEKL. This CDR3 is CASSQGPSNFEDTQYF. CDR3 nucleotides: TGCGCCAGCAGCCAAGGCCCTAGCAATTTTGAGGATACGCAGTATTTT.